These 15 T cell receptor beta chains came from one sample sequenced in a study of immune evolution from preneoplasia to lung adenocarcinoma. The assay was immunoSEQ multiplex PCR, and TCRdb's table has in-frame clones only and misses some. The sample holds 6,500 to 9,000 clones, 80% seen once. Sequencing input: FFPE adjacent normal lung tissue. The receptors were gathered from a person aged 65-85 years with lung adenocarcinoma.

This clone was seen a few times. The V call is TRBV4-1, the J call TRBJ1-5; D is ambiguous. This CDR3 spans 14 amino acids. V lost 0 bases, J lost 0 bases, and 3 bases lay in between. Germline V gene lookup returns CDR1 MGHRA and CDR2 YSYEKL. The DNA of the CDR3 is TGCGCCAGCAGCCAAGATGATAGCAATCAGCCCCAGCATTTT. Amino acids: CASSQDDSNQPQHF.

The rearrangement joins TRBV28 to TRBJ2-7; D unresolved. Trimming removed 10 bases from V and 2 bases from J, with 15 bases in between. The CDR3 extends over 13 amino acids. CDR1 and CDR2 (germline): MDHEN, SYDVKM. This CDR3 reads CATRNPNTYEQYF. CDR3 nucleotides: TGTGCCACCCGTAACCCAAACACCTACGAGCAGTACTTC.

The J gene is TRBJ2-3, the V gene TRBV27; D not certain. The CDR3 has 13 amino acids. The germline CDR1 and CDR2 sequences are MNHEY and SMNVEV (reference sequence). The V gene lost 2 bases and the J gene lost 0 bases, with 3 bases spanning the gap. CDR3 protein: CASSLQSTDTQYF. The DNA of the CDR3 is TGTGCCAGCAGTTTACAGAGCACAGATACGCAGTATTTT.

The rearrangement joins TRBV11-2 to TRBJ2-6; TRBD2 is a possible D gene (5 bases). CDR1 is SGHAT, CDR2 FQNNGV, per germline. The CDR3 contains 14 residues. The V end lost 5 bases, the J end lost 0 bases, and 5 bases lay between the germline ends. Written as DNA, the CDR3 is TGTGCCAGCAGCGACTACTCTGGGGCCAACGTCCTGACTTTC. Amino acids: CASSDYSGANVLTF.

V usage is TRBV28 and J usage is TRBJ2-2, with 7 bases identical to TRBD1. After removal of 6 bases from V and 6 bases from J, the junction contained 10 bases not matched to a gene. Germline V gives CDR1 MDHEN, CDR2 SYDVKM. This CDR3 spans 15 amino acids. CDR3 bases: TGTGCCAGCAGCCAAGAACAGGGGTTTCCCGGGGAGCTGTTTTTT. Protein: CASSQEQGFPGELFF.

This rearrangement joins TRBV6-6 to TRBJ2-7, with D perhaps assigned TRBD1 or TRBD2 (6 bases each). Germline CDR1 reads MNHNY; CDR2 reads SVGAGI (reference sequence). V lost 8 bases and J lost 4, with 21 bases in between. The CDR3 has 15 residues. The CDR3 DNA sequence: TGTGCCAGCCAAACAAAGGACAGAGCGGGTTACGAGCAGTACTTC. Encoded protein: CASQTKDRAGYEQYF.

The chain links TRBV11-2 to TRBJ2-5; 7 bases agree with TRBD1. V was pared by 0 bases and J by 4 bases, with 5 bases of the junction left unmatched. CDR3 size: 15 residues. Germline CDR1 and CDR2: SGHAT and FQNNGV. The CDR3 region is CASSLDRWTGETQYF. CDR3 DNA: TGTGCCAGCAGCTTAGATAGGTGGACAGGAGAGACCCAGTACTTC.

This chain links TRBV29-1 with TRBJ2-5, with D perhaps matching TRBD1 or TRBD2 (6 bases each). V dropped 3 bases and J dropped 4 bases, with 12 bases sitting between them. From germline, CDR1 is SQVTM and CDR2 ANQGSEA. CDR3 size: 13 residues. The CDR3 coding sequence is TGCAGCGTTGAGAGGGGGGCCGGAGAGACCCAGTACTTC. Its protein product is CSVERGAGETQYF. The entire variable domain, with the rest obtained from reference TRBV29-1 and TRBJ2-5, is as follows: SAVISQKPSRDICQRGTSLTIQCQVDSQVTMMFWYRQQPGQSLTLIATANQGSEATYESGFVIDKFPISRPNLTFSTLTVSNMSPEDSSIYLCSVERGAGETQYFGPGTRLLVL.

CDR3 nucleotide sequence: TGTGCCACCAGCAGAGACACAGGGGCGGACACTGAAGCTTTCTTT. Translating gives CATSRDTGADTEAFF. The chain recombines TRBV15 with TRBJ1-1, with 7 bases aligning to TRBD1. Germline values: CDR1 LNHNV, CDR2 YYDKDF (reference sequence). With 0 bases clipped from V and 3 bases from J, the junction kept 4 bases outside the gene matches. This CDR3 is built from 15 residues.

This chain joins TRBV2 and TRBJ2-7; D not resolved. This CDR3 comprises 14 residues. In germline, CDR1 is SNHLY, CDR2 FYNNEI. The V end lost 4 bases, the J end lost 0 bases, and 10 bases lay between the germline ends. The CDR3 is CASSAALLSYEQYF. For the CDR3, the DNA is TGTGCCAGCAGTGCTGCACTGCTCTCCTACGAGCAGTACTTC.

The rearrangement uses TRBV19 and TRBJ2-3, with a weak D call TRBD2 (6 bases). The germline V gene has CDR1 LNHDA and CDR2 SQIVND (reference sequence). CDR3 length: 18 residues. Between the trimmed V and J ends, which lost 3 bases and 2 bases, there was a span of 21 bases. This CDR3 reads CASSIEYGTSSYTDTQYF. The CDR3 nucleotides read TGTGCCAGTAGTATCGAGTATGGGACTTCAAGTTACACAGATACGCAGTATTTT.

The chain uses TRBV29-1 and TRBJ1-3; 7 bases fit TRBD1. The V and J ends lost 7 bases and 4 bases, in that order; junction bases with no gene match: 7. Germline V gene lookup returns CDR1 SQVTM and CDR2 ANQGSEA. CDR3 length: 13 amino acids. The CDR3 DNA reads TGCAGCGCTCGTACAGGGGTGGGAAACACCATATATTTT. Translated, it gives CSARTGVGNTIYF.

J is TRBJ1-2 and V is TRBV2; maybe TRBD1 (5 bases). Germline V gene sequence: CDR1 SNHLY, CDR2 FYNNEI. V was cut by 3 bases and J by 2 bases, with 10 bases left in between. The CDR3 totals 14 residues. The CDR3 is CASSEGRKNYGYTF. In DNA, the CDR3 is TGTGCCAGCAGTGAGGGACGAAAAAACTATGGCTACACCTTC.

The V call is TRBV2, the J call TRBJ2-2, with D perhaps TRBD2 (5 bases). Germline V lookup: CDR1 SNHLY, CDR2 FYNNEI. The CDR3 has 15 residues. V dropped 7 bases and J dropped 6 bases, with 18 bases sitting between them. Here the CDR3 DNA reads TGTGCCAGCAAGCAGAATGCAGGAGGAGCCGGGGAGCTGTTTTTT. It yields the protein CASKQNAGGAGELFF.

The V call is TRBV28, the J call TRBJ1-2; D is undetermined. Germline CDR1 reads MDHEN; CDR2 reads SYDVKM. This CDR3 spans 8 amino acids. The CDR3 bases are TGTTCTAACTATGGCTACACCTTC. It codes for CSNYGYTF.